Sequencing of this T cell receptor (beta chain) was carried out in a study of cytomegalovirus exposure and HLA in healthy donors. About the study: A subsequent analysis stated that the 120 or so validation repertoires were run on the same platform as the roughly 700 first-cohort repertoires.

Germline values: CDR1 LGHNA, CDR2 YSLEER. The CDR3 has 14 amino acids. V shed 1 base and J shed 4 bases, with 10 bases lying between them. Profiling relied on immunoSEQ multiplex PCR, and the TCRdb table lists in-frame clones only, not all of them. The sample lists some 170,000 clones; 75% to 90% were seen once. The chain couples TRBV4-3 to TRBJ2-5, with D maybe TRBD2 (5 bases). This clonotype originated in a woman in her late teens or twenties in good health and CMV-seronegative. Sequenced sample: PBMCs. The CDR3 bases are TGCGCCAGCAGCCAAGGGGTAGGAGGAGAGACCCAGTACTTC. Protein product: CASSQGVGGETQYF.